The rows below give T cell receptor beta chains drawn from one sample of a study of blood T cell repertoires in COVID-19. The method was immunoSEQ multiplex PCR; TCRdb's version includes in-frame clones alone and lacks a portion of them. The table shows about 220,000 clones, with about 81% occurring only once. Sequencing was done on a sample of peripheral blood. Receptors originate from an elderly woman with COVID-19, enrolled during active disease. The conserved cysteine and the conserved F or W are not part of the CDR3 here.

v_gene: TRBV3-1/TRBV3-2; len: 13; CDR3aa: ASSHYGTAGEKLF
v_gene: TRBV12-3/TRBV12-4; len: 11; CDR3aa: ASSSREGTEAF
v_gene: TRBV28; len: 11; CDR3aa: ASSLDRRYGYT
v_gene: TRBV29-1; len: 11; CDR3aa: SVEGAPGTEAF
v_gene: TRBV7-6; len: 11; CDR3aa: ASSRNTGDTQY
v_gene: TRBV19; len: 10; CDR3aa: ASSIDTGEAF
v_gene: TRBV23-1; len: 13; CDR3aa: ASSQAHRGGYEQY
v_gene: TRBV3-1/TRBV3-2; len: 13; CDR3aa: ASSPRVLATNEQF
v_gene: TRBV13; len: 11; CDR3aa: ASSFTGADTIY
v_gene: TRBV28; len: 14; CDR3aa: ATPTGYGQGAGGYT
v_gene: TRBV14; len: 11; CDR3aa: ASSPTGFGELF
v_gene: TRBV5-4; len: 9; CDR3aa: ASSENTEAF
v_gene: TRBV5-1; len: 13; CDR3aa: ASSSDRGRGETQY
v_gene: TRBV7-9; len: 12; CDR3aa: ASSFETGGTEAF
v_gene: TRBV6-5; len: 13; CDR3aa: ASSSGGIAKNIQY
v_gene: TRBV3-1/TRBV3-2; len: 13; CDR3aa: ASSQDRRGQETQY
v_gene: TRBV25-1; len: 13; CDR3aa: ASSEWTGPNEKLF
v_gene: TRBV6-5; len: 11; CDR3aa: ASQGQGGTEAF
v_gene: TRBV19; len: 13; CDR3aa: ASSPDRDRGYEQY
v_gene: TRBV18; len: 13; CDR3aa: ASSPPGGARNEQF
v_gene: TRBV28; len: 11; CDR3aa: ASQVGTNYGYT
v_gene: TRBV6-5; len: 12; CDR3aa: ASSYSRVQETQY
v_gene: TRBV30; len: 10; CDR3aa: AWSLTTGELF
v_gene: TRBV30; len: 15; CDR3aa: AWNTRHSSLVGPPLH
v_gene: TRBV20-1; len: 8; CDR3aa: SAGEQPQH
v_gene: TRBV7-2; len: 12; CDR3aa: ASSLAGGKETQY
v_gene: TRBV4-2; len: 14; CDR3aa: ASSPGGTGPNEKLF
v_gene: TRBV27; len: 11; CDR3aa: ASSPRRTGPQH
v_gene: TRBV10-3; len: 11; CDR3aa: AISRALEETQY
v_gene: TRBV19; len: 11; CDR3aa: ASRQHSGNTIY
v_gene: TRBV25-1; len: 12; CDR3aa: ASTPTGTPGGYT
v_gene: TRBV28; len: 11; CDR3aa: ATGGGRAIGYT
v_gene: TRBV5-6; len: 14; CDR3aa: ASSPPGIGLTDTQY
v_gene: TRBV19; len: 12; CDR3aa: ASSTGTAGGEQY
v_gene: TRBV6-1; len: 10; CDR3aa: ASSEAGTSVI
v_gene: TRBV6-6; len: 12; CDR3aa: ASKETGKGYGYT
v_gene: TRBV29-1; len: 12; CDR3aa: SALGHFSTDTQY